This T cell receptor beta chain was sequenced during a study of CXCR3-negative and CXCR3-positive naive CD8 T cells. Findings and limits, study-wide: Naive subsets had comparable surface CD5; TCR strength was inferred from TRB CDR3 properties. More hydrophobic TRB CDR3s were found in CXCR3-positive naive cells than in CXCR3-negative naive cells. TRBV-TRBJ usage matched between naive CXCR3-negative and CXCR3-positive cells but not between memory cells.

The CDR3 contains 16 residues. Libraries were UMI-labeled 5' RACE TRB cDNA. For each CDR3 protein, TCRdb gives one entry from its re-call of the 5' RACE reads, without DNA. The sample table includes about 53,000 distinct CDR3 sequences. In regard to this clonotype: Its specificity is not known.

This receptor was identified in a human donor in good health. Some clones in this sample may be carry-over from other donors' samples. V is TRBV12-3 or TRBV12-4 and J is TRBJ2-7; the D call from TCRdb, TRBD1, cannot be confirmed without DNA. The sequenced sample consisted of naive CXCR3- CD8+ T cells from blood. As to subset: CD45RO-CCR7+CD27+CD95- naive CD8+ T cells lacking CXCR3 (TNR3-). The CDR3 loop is CASSSGTGQLTYEQYF.